This TCR beta chain is from a study of T cells after yellow fever vaccination. Study findings and constraints: Though weaker, the secondary response peaked faster, on day 5 versus 15. Re-detected after boosting: most primary clones, 96% of CD4 and less than 90% of CD8.

Turning to this clonotype: Its specificity is unknown.

In making TCR cDNA, 5'RACE template switching added a universal primer site and UMIs to it. TCRdb redid the calling of the 5' RACE reads with MiXCR, one entry per CDR3 protein. Of fewer than 450,000 distinct CDR3 sequences listed, 11% are singletons. V lost 6 bases to trimming and J lost 7 bases, with 16 bases between them. The CDR3 consists of 12 residues. Germline V CDR1 and CDR2: SQVTM, ANQGSEA. The rearrangement uses TRBV29-1 and TRBJ2-7; tentative D call: TRBD1 (6 bases). The receptor comes from a young man who received the YFV17D yellow fever vaccine. The sample was PBMCs, taken on the day of the first yellow fever vaccination. The CDR3 spells CSVSTGLREQYF. The DNA of the CDR3 is TGCAGCGTCTCAACAGGGCTTCGGGAGCAGTACTTC.